These 23 T cell receptor beta chains came from one sample sequenced in a study of identifying expanded T cells in peripheral blood. Assay: immunoSEQ multiplex PCR; the TCRdb copy retains only in-frame clones and omits some. Counted here are 84,000 or so clones, approximately 90% occurring once; the ten biggest clones make up around 2.7%. Material for sequencing was blood. The receptor source for this set is a person between 18 and 75 years old in good health.

The V gene is TRBV19, the J gene TRBJ1-1; no definite D call. Trimming left V 5 bases short and J 0 bases short, with 1 base between. Germline V gives CDR1 LNHDA, CDR2 SQIVND (reference sequence). This CDR3 has 11 residues. The CDR3 here is CASSLNTEAFF. The CDR3 DNA is TGTGCCAGTAGTTTGAACACTGAAGCTTTCTTT.

V is TRBV7-3 and J is TRBJ2-1; 8 bases are a match to TRBD2. Germline values: CDR1 SGHTA, CDR2 FQGTGA. This CDR3 is built from 16 residues. J gave up 2 bases and V 5 bases, and 8 bases lay outside the gene matches. CDR3: CASSPLAGYTYNEQFF. The CDR3 nucleotides read TGTGCCAGCAGCCCCTTAGCGGGATACACCTACAATGAGCAGTTCTTC.

This clone has only a few counts. CDR3 sequence (DNA): TGTGCCAGCAGTTCCGGATCTTACTCTGGAAACACCATATATTTT. Translation gives CASSSGSYSGNTIYF. The chain uses TRBV9 and TRBJ1-3; D not certain. The CDR3 sequence is 15 residues long. V was shortened by 5 bases and J by 0 bases, with 12 bases between the two germline ends. Germline V gene lookup returns CDR1 SGDLS and CDR2 YYNGEE.

A single count supports this clone. V is TRBV7-2 and J is TRBJ2-7; D is ambiguous. From germline, CDR1 is SGHTA and CDR2 FQGNSA. V shed 4 bases and J shed 0 bases, with 10 bases lying between them. The CDR3 spans 14 residues. The CDR3 sequence: CASSSNGGSYEQYF. The CDR3 bases are TGTGCCAGCAGCTCGAACGGTGGCTCCTACGAGCAGTACTTC. Combining the CDR3 with reference TRBV7-2 and TRBJ2-7 gives the whole variable domain GAGVSQSPSNKVTEKGKDVELRCDPISGHTALYWYRQSLGQGLEFLIYFQGNSAPDKSGLPSDRFSAERTGGSVSTLTIQRTQQEDSAVYLCASSSNGGSYEQYFGPGTRLTVT.

This chain joins TRBV27 and TRBJ2-2, with D possibly being TRBD1 (5 bases). The V gene lost 3 bases and the J gene lost 0 bases, with 11 bases spanning the gap. The CDR3 sequence is 16 residues long. Per germline, CDR1 MNHEY and CDR2 SMNVEV (reference sequence). The CDR3 DNA sequence: TGTGCCAGCAGTTTCTTCCAGGGTCCGAACACCGGGGAGCTGTTTTTT. This encodes CASSFFQGPNTGELFF.

The chain joins TRBV5-4 to TRBJ2-2, with 10 bases identical to TRBD2. Trimming at V came to 4 bases and at J to 4 bases, leaving 10 bases not matched to a gene. Looked up from germline, CDR1 is SGHNT and CDR2 is YYREEE (reference sequence). CDR3 length: 17 residues. The CDR3 region has the DNA TGTGCCAGCAGCCAAGATCTCCGGACTAGCGGCACCGGGGAGCTGTTTTTT. Its translation: CASSQDLRTSGTGELFF.

The chain couples TRBV4-1 to TRBJ2-7, with 11 nucleotides matching TRBD2. After removal of 0 bases from V and 4 bases from J, the junction contained 8 bases not matched to a gene. CDR1 and CDR2 from the germline V gene are MGHRA and YSYEKL. The CDR3 contains 17 residues. CDR3 nucleotides: TGCGCCAGCAGCCAAGACTTAACTAGCGGGAGAAGGTACGAGCAGTACTTC. It specifies CASSQDLTSGRRYEQYF.

The chain employs TRBV13 and TRBJ2-3; no reliable D call. The germline CDR1 and CDR2 sequences are PRHDT and FYEKMQ (reference sequence). V lost 3 bases and J lost 0, with 16 bases in between. The CDR3 is made up of 17 amino acids. The CDR3 nucleotides are TGTGCCAGCAGCTTGATGCCCCGGGTATTTAGCACAGATACGCAGTATTTT. Protein product: CASSLMPRVFSTDTQYF. Together with reference TRBV13 and TRBJ2-3, the CDR3 gives the full variable domain: AAGVIQSPRHLIKEKRETATLKCYPIPRHDTVYWYQQGPGQDPQFLISFYEKMQSDKGSIPDRFSAQQFSDYHSELNMSSLELGDSALYFCASSLMPRVFSTDTQYFGPGTRLTVL.

This sequence joins TRBV4-3 and TRBJ2-7, with D tentatively TRBD1 (6 bases). The CDR3 is 15 residues long. Germline assignment: CDR1 LGHNA and CDR2 YSLEER. Trimming cost V 0 bases and J 4 bases, with 13 bases left between them. The DNA for the CDR3 is TGCGCCAGCAGCCAAGAACCCAGGGGAAGTTACGAGCAGTACTTC. This encodes CASSQEPRGSYEQYF.

The chain couples TRBV5-1 to TRBJ1-1, with 7 bases that match TRBD1. The CDR3 totals 19 residues. With 0 bases clipped from V and 1 base from J, the junction kept 15 bases outside the gene matches. The germline V gene has CDR1 SGHRS and CDR2 YFSETQ. CDR3 loop: CASSLVLGTVPVGNTEAFF. DNA for the CDR3: TGCGCCAGCAGCTTGGTTCTAGGGACAGTCCCAGTGGGGAACACTGAAGCTTTCTTT.

This chain connects TRBV6-6 to TRBJ1-2, with D hard to call. V lost 5 bases and J 8 bases, leaving 12 bases between the germline ends. CDR3 size: 12 residues. Per germline, CDR1 MNHNY and CDR2 SVGAGI (reference sequence). CDR3 in DNA: TGTGCCAGCAGTAGAGCAGGCGACGGCTACACCTTC. This codes for CASSRAGDGYTF.

This chain joins TRBV6-6 and TRBJ2-5, with D possibly being TRBD1 or TRBD2 (6 bases each). V lost 8 bases and J 2 bases, leaving 12 bases between the germline ends. The length of the CDR3 is 13 residues. Germline CDR1 and CDR2: MNHNY and SVGAGI (reference sequence). The CDR3 is CASCRGPQETQYF. CDR3 DNA: TGTGCCAGCTGCCGGGGGCCACAAGAGACCCAGTACTTC.

The chain joins TRBV9 to TRBJ1-1, with 8 nucleotides matching TRBD1. This CDR3 comprises 14 residues. From germline, CDR1 is SGDLS and CDR2 YYNGEE. With 3 bases clipped from V and 4 bases from J, the junction kept 5 bases outside the gene matches. Here the CDR3 DNA reads TGTGCCAGCAGCGCAGGGGGCCGGAGCACTGAAGCTTTCTTT. This encodes CASSAGGRSTEAFF.

The gene calls are TRBV29-1 and TRBJ2-3; D might be TRBD2 (5 bases). V shed 6 bases and J shed 9 bases, with 13 bases lying between them. Germline V gene lookup returns CDR1 SQVTM and CDR2 ANQGSEA. CDR3 length: 11 residues. The CDR3 DNA sequence: TGCAGCGTGCCCTCCGAGGGAACGCAGTATTTT. As protein: CSVPSEGTQYF.

The chain joins TRBV5-5 to TRBJ1-1; D is perhaps TRBD1 (5 bases). CDR1 SGHKS and CDR2 YYEKEE come from the germline V gene (reference sequence). This CDR3 is 13 amino acids long. The V end lost 4 bases, the J end lost 1 base, and 8 bases lay between the germline ends. Here the CDR3 reads CASSVQGNTEAFF. The CDR3 DNA reads as TGTGCCAGCAGCGTCCAGGGGAACACTGAAGCTTTCTTT.

V gene TRBV29-1 combines with J gene TRBJ1-3, with D possibly TRBD1 on 5 matching bases. CDR3 length: 15 amino acids. CDR1 and CDR2 from the germline V gene are SQVTM and ANQGSEA. V gave up 0 bases and J gave up 3 bases, with 12 bases separating them. The CDR3 protein is CSVEDYWQGGNTIYF. The CDR3 coding sequence is TGCAGCGTTGAAGATTATTGGCAGGGTGGAAACACCATATATTTT.

The chain recombines TRBV9 with TRBJ2-7, with a weak D call TRBD2 (6 bases). CDR3 length: 15 amino acids. Trimming shortened V by 7 bases and J by 2 bases, and 19 bases separated the two germline ends. Looked up from germline, CDR1 is SGDLS and CDR2 is YYNGEE. The CDR3 protein is CASSRLGTGAYEQYF. Here the CDR3 DNA reads TGTGCCAGCTCGAGGCTCGGGACTGGGGCCTACGAGCAGTACTTC.

V gene TRBV13 combines with J gene TRBJ2-1, with a tentative D call TRBD2 (6 bases). Germline-derived CDR1 and CDR2 are PRHDT and FYEKMQ (reference sequence). This CDR3 region has 16 residues. V gave up 5 bases and J gave up 9 bases, with 23 bases separating them. CDR3 residues: CASSPPGLLSGFEQFF. The CDR3 bases are TGTGCCAGCAGCCCGCCGGGACTCCTCTCCGGATTTGAGCAGTTCTTC.

The chain recombines TRBV21-1 with TRBJ1-5. TRBV21-1 is a recognized pseudogene. The CDR3 covers 13 residues. CDR3 protein: CASSRGSNQPQHF. The CDR3 DNA follows: TGTGCCAGCAGCAGGGGGAGCAATCAGCCCCAGCATTTT.

This chain uses TRBV10-3 with TRBJ2-1; no clear D gene. CDR1 ENHRY and CDR2 SYGVKD come from the germline V gene. This CDR3 spans 13 amino acids. V was shortened by 6 bases and J by 4 bases, with 10 bases between the two germline ends. The CDR3 here is CAIRDYLYNEQFF. In nucleotides, the CDR3 is TGTGCCATCAGGGATTACCTTTACAATGAGCAGTTCTTC.

This chain uses TRBV5-5 with TRBJ1-4; D remains unclear. With 4 bases removed from V and 8 bases from J, the gap between germline ends came to 18 bases. This CDR3 contains 15 residues. In germline, CDR1 is SGHKS, CDR2 YYEKEE (reference sequence). The CDR3 here is CASSPAGSAWEKLFF. CDR3 sequence (DNA): TGTGCCAGCAGCCCGGCGGGGTCAGCCTGGGAAAAACTGTTTTTT.

This CDR3 reads CSVDWSAEATQYF. Here the CDR3 DNA reads TGCAGCGTTGATTGGTCGGCCGAGGCGACGCAGTATTTT. The chain couples TRBV29-1 to TRBJ2-3; D is unresolved. Germline lookup yields CDR1 SQVTM and CDR2 ANQGSEA. The V and J ends lost 3 bases and 9 bases respectively, with 16 bases between them. This CDR3 region has 13 residues.

A note on this clone: An end of the junction differs from the germline gene, which may be a read error. The gene calls are TRBV7-7 and TRBJ2-2; D perhaps matches TRBD1 (5 bases). The CDR3 totals 14 residues. Germline values: CDR1 SSHAT, CDR2 FNYEAQ (reference sequence). CDR3 coding DNA: TGTGCTAGCAGACAGACGGGGAACACCGGGGAGCTGTTTTTT. It yields the protein CASRQTGNTGELFF.